This T cell receptor (beta chain) originates from a study of blood T cells in healthy people across ages. Each donor had around 9.2 milliliters of peripheral blood drawn. This CDR3 spans 16 amino acids. V was pared by 1 base and J by 6 bases, with 19 bases between. CDR1 is SGHAT and CDR2 is FQNNGV in the germline V gene. The authors ran a second PCR of roughly 6 to 11 cycles using a sample-barcoded 5' primer and a J-beta primer mix. TCRdb reprocessed the 5' RACE reads with MiXCR, giving one entry per CDR3 protein. The sample yields 1.5 million to 1.8 million distinct CDR3 sequences, roughly 43% seen once.

Material: blood. The sequence was obtained from a woman aged 18-35 years in good health. The rearrangement joins TRBV11-2 to TRBJ2-7; D unresolved. As DNA, the CDR3 is TGTGCCAGCAGCTTAGTGGCGCAGGTGGGGTCTCGCGAGCAGTACTTC. Residues: CASSLVAQVGSREQYF.